These 16 T cell receptor beta chains were sequenced from one sample in a study of early T cells in non-severe SARS-CoV-2 infection. TCRdb re-called the 5' RACE reads with MiXCR, one entry per CDR3 protein. Of roughly 60,000 distinct CDR3 sequences detected, around 13% appear once; the ten largest clones hold 4% to 4.5%. Sequenced sample: whole blood. The receptors stem from an adult who was a healthcare worker with PCR-confirmed SARS-CoV-2 infection or an uninfected control (not recorded which).

This clonotype was seen repeatedly, ten times or more. The germline gene is not matched at one end of the junction; a read error may be the cause. The V call is TRBV7-6, the J call TRBJ2-7; no clear D. Germline-derived CDR1 and CDR2 are SGHVS and FNYEAQ. The CDR3 runs to 15 residues. CDR3 sequence reads: CASSLATELSNEQYF. The CDR3 DNA is TGTGCCAGCAGCTTAGCCACCGAGCTCTCCAACGAGCAGTACTTC.

This chain joins TRBV11-1 and TRBJ2-2; 7 bases line up with TRBD1. The CDR3 has 14 residues. V was pared by 7 bases and J by 4 bases, with 6 bases of the junction left unmatched. Germline V CDR1 and CDR2: SGHAT, FQDESV (reference sequence). The CDR3 region is CASTGTVVTGELFF. In nucleotides, the CDR3 is TGTGCCAGCACCGGGACAGTCGTCACCGGGGAGCTGTTTTTT.

This clonotype was recorded a few times. The V call is TRBV3-1, the J call TRBJ2-7, with TRBD1 as a possible D gene (6 bases). V was trimmed by 0 bases and J by 5 bases, leaving 8 bases between them. The germline V gene has CDR1 LGHDT and CDR2 YNNKEL (reference sequence). The CDR3 loop spans 13 amino acids. CDR3 protein: CASSQDDRHEQYF. The CDR3 DNA is TGTGCCAGCAGCCAAGATGACAGGCACGAGCAGTACTTC.

This clonotype was seen repeatedly, ten times or more. This chain joins TRBV27 and TRBJ1-2, with 10 bases aligning to TRBD1. Trimming cost V 6 bases and J 0 bases; bases outside gene matches: 10. The CDR3 runs to 17 residues. CDR1 and CDR2 (germline): MNHEY, SMNVEV (reference sequence). The CDR3 region is CASRPGQGESTNYGYTF. The CDR3 DNA reads as TGTGCCAGCAGGCCTGGACAGGGGGAGAGTACTAACTATGGCTACACCTTC.

This clonotype was seen many times. This rearrangement joins TRBV13 to TRBJ1-1; D is unresolved. The germline V gene has CDR1 PRHDT and CDR2 FYEKMQ (reference sequence). V dropped 0 bases and J dropped 8 bases, with 10 bases sitting between them. CDR3 length equals 13 residues. The CDR3 region has the DNA TGTGCCAGCAGCTTAGGCTCGGCTAGAGAAGCTTTCTTT. Protein product: CASSLGSAREAFF.

This clonotype came up many times. J is TRBJ2-5 and V is TRBV29-1; no clear D gene. The CDR3 sequence is 12 residues long. Trimming removed 4 bases from V and 2 bases from J, with 8 bases in between. CDR1 and CDR2 from the germline V gene are SQVTM and ANQGSEA. The CDR3 sequence is CSVGSHQETQYF. The CDR3, as DNA: TGCAGCGTTGGATCCCATCAAGAGACCCAGTACTTC. Variable domain in full (rest from reference TRBV29-1 and TRBJ2-5): SAVISQKPSRDICQRGTSLTIQCQVDSQVTMMFWYRQQPGQSLTLIATANQGSEATYESGFVIDKFPISRPNLTFSTLTVSNMSPEDSSIYLCSVGSHQETQYFGPGTRLLVL.

The chain carries TRBV18 and TRBJ1-2, with D maybe TRBD1 (6 bases). V was shortened by 3 bases and J by 7 bases, with 12 bases between the two germline ends. CDR3 size: 13 residues. CDR1 and CDR2 (germline): KGHSH, LQKENI. CDR3 sequence (DNA): TGTGCCAGCTCACCGGAGGGGGATCTTGGCTACACCTTC. Translating gives CASSPEGDLGYTF. Combining the CDR3 with reference TRBV18 and TRBJ1-2 gives the whole variable domain NAGVMQNPRHLVRRRGQEARLRCSPMKGHSHVYWYRQLPEEGLKFMVYLQKENIIDESGMPKERFSAEFPKEGPSILRIQQVVRGDSAAYFCASSPEGDLGYTFGSGTRLTVV.

This clonotype has at least ten counts. The chain uses TRBV10-3 and TRBJ2-7; 8 bases are a match to TRBD1. V lost 3 bases, J lost 3 bases, and 10 bases stayed unmatched. The CDR3 length is 16 residues. From germline, CDR1 is ENHRY and CDR2 SYGVKD. Here the CDR3 reads CAISDGRTGGDYEQYF. DNA of the CDR3: TGTGCCATCAGTGATGGACGAACAGGGGGAGACTACGAGCAGTACTTC.

The chain couples TRBV9 to TRBJ1-6; 8 positions match TRBD1. Germline trimming cut 3 bases from V and 0 bases from J; bases unmatched to any gene: 2. The CDR3 covers 16 residues. Germline V gene lookup returns CDR1 SGDLS and CDR2 YYNGEE. CDR3 sequence: CASSAGTGSYNSPLHF. CDR3 coding DNA: TGTGCCAGCAGCGCCGGGACAGGCTCCTATAATTCACCCCTCCACTTT.

This clonotype was recorded a few times. The J gene is TRBJ2-1, the V gene TRBV19; D not resolved. This CDR3 spans 13 amino acids. CDR1 is LNHDA and CDR2 is SQIVND in the germline V gene (reference sequence). V shed 7 bases and J shed 2 bases, with 9 bases lying between them. CDR3 residues: CASKLRAYNEQFF. CDR3 DNA sequence: TGTGCCAGTAAATTGCGAGCCTACAATGAGCAGTTCTTC.

CDR3 protein: CASSSPTGGGDEQFF. CDR3 DNA: TGTGCCAGCAGCTCGCCCACGGGCGGAGGGGATGAGCAGTTCTTC. This chain uses TRBV7-6 with TRBJ2-1, with a possible D match to TRBD2 (6 bases). Trimming pared 4 bases from V and 8 bases from J, leaving 18 bases between. Germline lookup yields CDR1 SGHVS and CDR2 FNYEAQ. The CDR3 extends over 15 amino acids. Together with reference TRBV7-6 and TRBJ2-1, the CDR3 gives the full variable domain: GAGVSQSPRYKVTKRGQDVALRCDPISGHVSLYWYRQALGQGPEFLTYFNYEAQQDKSGLPNDRFSAERPEGSISTLTIQRTEQRDSAMYRCASSSPTGGGDEQFFGPGTRLTVL.

The rearrangement links TRBV29-1 to TRBJ1-2; D is unresolved. The CDR3 covers 13 residues. CDR1 SQVTM and CDR2 ANQGSEA come from the germline V gene. The V gene lost 7 bases and the J gene lost 5 bases, with 17 bases spanning the gap. The CDR3 DNA sequence: TGCAGCGCCCCAAGCAATCTGGGGTATGGCTACACCTTC. Translation gives CSAPSNLGYGYTF. Using reference TRBV29-1 and TRBJ1-2 for the parts outside the CDR3, the full variable domain is SAVISQKPSRDICQRGTSLTIQCQVDSQVTMMFWYRQQPGQSLTLIATANQGSEATYESGFVIDKFPISRPNLTFSTLTVSNMSPEDSSIYLCSAPSNLGYGYTFGSGTRLTVV.

The chain is built from TRBV7-3 and TRBJ1-6; no definite D call. The CDR3 consists of 15 residues. V lost 3 bases and J 9 bases, leaving 15 bases between the germline ends. Germline-derived CDR1 and CDR2 are SGHTA and FQGTGA. CDR3: CASSFADPRFSPLHF. CDR3 DNA sequence: TGTGCCAGCAGCTTCGCGGACCCACGTTTTTCACCCCTCCACTTT.

This clonotype showed up many times. J is TRBJ2-1 and V is TRBV7-6; D unresolved. V was shortened by 5 bases and J by 2 bases, with 16 bases between the two germline ends. The CDR3 contains 16 residues. Germline V gene sequence: CDR1 SGHVS, CDR2 FNYEAQ. CDR3 sequence: CASSLRPTGAYNEQFF. The CDR3 DNA reads as TGTGCCAGCAGCCTGAGACCAACGGGCGCCTACAATGAGCAGTTCTTC.

The chain carries TRBV3-1 and TRBJ1-2, with D perhaps matching TRBD1 (5 bases). V was shortened by 6 bases and J by 0 bases, with 8 bases between the two germline ends. In germline, CDR1 is LGHDT, CDR2 YNNKEL (reference sequence). The CDR3 is 13 amino acids. CDR3 nucleotide sequence: TGTGCCAGCAGGCCGGGACCTAACTATGGCTACACCTTC. This sequence encodes CASRPGPNYGYTF.

This sequence joins TRBV12-5 and TRBJ2-7, with D possibly being TRBD1 (6 bases). Germline V CDR1 and CDR2: LGHNT, FRNRAP. With 2 bases removed from V and 4 bases from J, the gap between germline ends came to 9 bases. CDR3 size: 13 residues. CDR3 protein: CASGLPTGYEQYF. CDR3 coding DNA: TGTGCTAGTGGTTTGCCTACAGGGTACGAGCAGTACTTC.